This entry describes one T cell receptor beta chain. Data came from immunoSEQ multiplex PCR; TCRdb stores just in-frame clones and leaves some out. The sample carries around 58,000 clones, approximately 90% recorded once. This record belongs to a study of technical replicates of blood from a handful of donors. V was cut by 6 bases and J by 0 bases, with 6 bases left in between. Germline V gives CDR1 SQVTM, CDR2 ANQGSEA. CDR3 length: 11 amino acids. This TCR came from a human donor in good health. Some clones in this sample may be carry-over from other donors' samples. Sequencing was done on a sample of PBMCs. The chain couples TRBV29-1 to TRBJ2-7; D not resolved. The CDR3 bases are TGCAGCGTAGAGAACTCCTACGAGCAGTACTTC. Residues: CSVENSYEQYF.